The 20 T cell receptor beta chains listed next were all sequenced from one sample in a study of cytomegalovirus exposure and HLA in healthy donors. The study ran its PCR with 60 Vbeta and 13 Jbeta primers. Sequenced by immunoSEQ multiplex PCR; TCRdb stores in-frame clones only, minus some. The data contain about 70,000 clones, roughly 74% of them singletons. What was sequenced was PBMCs. These receptors were collected from a human donor in good health.

As regards this clone: This same CDR3 is encoded by further DNA sequences in the sample. This chain connects TRBV6-5 to TRBJ2-2; 9 nucleotides align to TRBD1. Germline CDR1 and CDR2: MNHEY and SVGAGI. Trimming removed 4 bases from V and 3 bases from J; junction bases left unmatched: 3. This CDR3 contains 15 residues. The CDR3 region has the DNA TGTGCCAGCAGTTTAAGGGACAGGGACACCGGGGAGCTGTTTTTT. Encoded protein: CASSLRDRDTGELFF.

This clone was seen only a few times. The chain is built from TRBV30 and TRBJ2-7, with D possibly being TRBD2 (6 bases). Germline V gene sequence: CDR1 GTSNPN, CDR2 SVGIG (reference sequence). CDR3 size: 14 residues. V was clipped by 4 bases and J by 2 bases, with 15 bases between them. The DNA for the CDR3 is TGTGCCTGGACCCGGGACTTACTGACCTACGAGCAGTACTTC. This gives the protein CAWTRDLLTYEQYF.

The chain combines TRBV7-9 with TRBJ1-2; no firm D call. CDR3 length equals 15 residues. Deletions cut 5 bases from V and 4 bases from J, with 17 bases between. From germline, CDR1 is SEHNR and CDR2 FQNEAQ (reference sequence). CDR3 residues: CASSPTGEDRYGYTF. The CDR3, as DNA: TGTGCCAGCAGCCCCACCGGGGAAGACCGCTATGGCTACACCTTC.

This clone appeared a single time. The V gene is TRBV4-1, the J gene TRBJ2-7; 8 nucleotides line up with TRBD1. The germline CDR1 and CDR2 sequences are MGHRA and YSYEKL. This CDR3 is 15 amino acids long. The V gene end was trimmed by 2 bases and the J gene end by 1 base; junction bases not matched to a gene: 4. The CDR3 nucleotides are TGCGCCAGCAGCCAAAGACAGGGGCCTTCCTACGAGCAGTACTTC. This gives the protein CASSQRQGPSYEQYF.

In DNA, the CDR3 is TGTGCCAGCAGCCAGGGGGAGGCAGTGAGCTATGGCTACACCTTC. It yields the protein CASSQGEAVSYGYTF. This sequence joins TRBV4-2 and TRBJ1-2; D is possibly TRBD1 (5 bases). The CDR3 sequence is 15 residues long. CDR1 is LGHNA and CDR2 is YNFKEQ in the germline V gene. V gave up 3 bases and J gave up 4 bases, with 15 bases separating them.

The chain combines TRBV15 with TRBJ2-7; D may be TRBD2 (5 bases). V dropped 1 base and J dropped 6 bases, with 13 bases sitting between them. The CDR3 extends over 14 amino acids. CDR1 is LNHNV, CDR2 YYDKDF, per germline (reference sequence). The CDR3 is CATSRGGNRAEQYF. CDR3 bases: TGTGCCACCAGCAGAGGAGGGAATAGGGCCGAGCAGTACTTC.

The V call is TRBV10-3, the J call TRBJ2-7; D perhaps matches TRBD1 (5 bases). The CDR3 runs to 15 residues. In germline, CDR1 is ENHRY, CDR2 SYGVKD. The V and J ends lost 3 bases and 0 bases respectively, with 12 bases between them. The CDR3, as DNA: TGTGCCATCAGTGATCCGGCAGGGCTCTCCTACGAGCAGTACTTC. Translated: CAISDPAGLSYEQYF.

This chain connects TRBV6-6 to TRBJ2-5; 7 positions match TRBD2. There are 15 residues in the CDR3. Germline V gene lookup returns CDR1 MNHNY and CDR2 SVGAGI (reference sequence). Trimming at V came to 6 bases and at J to 1 base, leaving 8 bases not matched to a gene. The CDR3 sequence: CASSSLREAQETQYF. The CDR3 DNA sequence: TGTGCCAGCAGCTCACTACGGGAGGCCCAAGAGACCCAGTACTTC.

This clone has only a few counts. The J gene is TRBJ1-1, the V gene TRBV27; possibly TRBD1 for D (5 bases). Germline V lookup: CDR1 MNHEY, CDR2 SMNVEV (reference sequence). V was trimmed by 8 bases and J by 0 bases, leaving 10 bases between them. The CDR3 is 13 residues long. The CDR3 region is CASWGGMNTEAFF. DNA of the CDR3: TGTGCCAGCTGGGGGGGTATGAACACTGAAGCTTTCTTT.

V and J are TRBV14 and TRBJ2-7, with D uncertain. The V gene lost 1 base and the J gene lost 3 bases, with 10 bases spanning the gap. Germline V gene lookup returns CDR1 SGHDN and CDR2 FVKESK. The length of the CDR3 is 14 residues. The CDR3 region has the DNA TGTGCCAGCAGCCAAGGGCTACGGGTCTACGAGCAGTACTTC. Protein product: CASSQGLRVYEQYF.

The chain links TRBV28 to TRBJ2-7, with unresolved D. The germline gives CDR1 MDHEN, CDR2 SYDVKM. The CDR3 length is 12 residues. Trimming shortened V by 1 base and J by 6 bases, and 7 bases separated the two germline ends. CDR3 DNA sequence: TGTGCCAGCAGTTTATCCCCCTCCGAGCAGTACTTC. Protein: CASSLSPSEQYF.

V is TRBV5-1 and J is TRBJ2-2, with 7 bases fitting TRBD1. The CDR3 has 15 residues. Germline CDR1 SGHRS, CDR2 YFSETQ. The V segment lost 4 bases and the J segment 2 bases; nucleotides outside the gene matches: 5. The CDR3 DNA is TGCGCCAGCAGCGTAAGACAGGGCAACACCGGGGAGCTGTTTTTT. Its translation is CASSVRQGNTGELFF.

This clone has only a few counts. The chain joins TRBV4-2 to TRBJ2-1; 7 bases are shared with TRBD1. There are 14 residues in the CDR3. CDR1 is LGHNA, CDR2 YNFKEQ, per germline. V lost 4 bases to trimming and J lost 10 bases; unmatched junction nucleotides: 10. CDR3 in DNA: TGTGCCAGCAGCCCCTCTCACAGGGGTGGGGAGCAGTTCTTC. Its translation is CASSPSHRGGEQFF.

This rearrangement joins TRBV9 to TRBJ2-2, with D perhaps matching TRBD2 (5 bases). Trimming stripped 3 bases from V and 3 bases from J, with 6 bases between. The CDR3 totals 13 residues. CDR1 and CDR2 from the germline V gene are SGDLS and YYNGEE. CDR3 nucleotides: TGTGCCAGCAGCGGAGGGCACACCGGGGAGCTGTTTTTT. This encodes CASSGGHTGELFF. The full variable domain, rest sourced from reference TRBV9 and TRBJ2-2, is DSGVTQTPKHLITATGQRVTLRCSPRSGDLSVYWYQQSLDQGLQFLIQYYNGEERAKGNILERFSAQQFPDLHSELNLSSLELGDSALYFCASSGGHTGELFFGEGSRLTVL.

The chain employs TRBV28 and TRBJ2-1, with TRBD2 matching 11 bases. With V trimmed by 9 bases and J by 5 bases, 9 bases remained unmatched. Germline lookup yields CDR1 MDHEN and CDR2 SYDVKM. The CDR3 runs to 15 residues. The CDR3 is CASLIAGGPNNEQFF. CDR3 nucleotides: TGTGCCAGTTTGATAGCGGGAGGGCCGAACAATGAGCAGTTCTTC.

V usage is TRBV14 and J usage is TRBJ2-2; D is ambiguous. The CDR3 is 13 amino acids. Germline values: CDR1 SGHDN, CDR2 FVKESK. V lost 0 bases and J lost 7, with 6 bases in between. For the CDR3, the DNA is TGTGCCAGCAGCCAAGATAATCTCGGGGAGCTGTTTTTT. Translated, it gives CASSQDNLGELFF.

V is TRBV9 and J is TRBJ2-1; D is unresolved. Germline V gene sequence: CDR1 SGDLS, CDR2 YYNGEE. The CDR3 totals 13 residues. V dropped 3 bases and J dropped 4 bases, with 8 bases sitting between them. DNA for the CDR3: TGTGCCAGCAGCGCTCTAGTTTACAATGAGCAGTTCTTC. It is translated as CASSALVYNEQFF.

V gene TRBV7-3 combines with J gene TRBJ2-1; TRBD2 matches at 8 bases. The germline V gene encodes CDR1 SGHTA and CDR2 FQGTGA. V dropped 0 bases and J dropped 7; count of bases not matched to a gene: 14. CDR3 size: 18 residues. The CDR3 protein is CASSLTTPRAGGGNEQFF. CDR3 bases: TGTGCCAGCAGCTTAACGACCCCTAGGGCGGGAGGTGGTAATGAGCAGTTCTTC.

The chain employs TRBV27 and TRBJ2-7; maybe TRBD1 (6 bases). The CDR3 has 14 amino acids. V was trimmed by 4 bases and J by 2 bases, leaving 12 bases between them. From germline, CDR1 is MNHEY and CDR2 SMNVEV (reference sequence). The DNA for the CDR3 is TGTGCCAGCAGTTCACGGACAGACCCCTACGAGCAGTACTTC. Amino acids: CASSSRTDPYEQYF.

The chain has TRBV6-5 and TRBJ2-7; TRBD2 is a possible D gene (7 bases). The V gene's germline CDR1 is MNHEY and CDR2 SVGAGI. CDR3 length equals 15 residues. Between the trimmed V and J ends, which lost 5 bases and 3 bases, there was a span of 17 bases. In DNA, the CDR3 is TGTGCCAGCAGTCCTTACCTAGGGGGGGGCTACGAGCAGTACTTC. Protein sequence: CASSPYLGGGYEQYF.